The 31 T cell receptor beta chains given below trace back to one sample, sequenced in a study of T cell responses to AZD1222 COVID-19 vaccine. Some clones are missing from TCRdb's copy, which holds only in-frame ones; the method was immunoSEQ multiplex PCR. This repertoire shows about 81,000 clones, roughly 94% found once; its top ten account for about 5%. Here the sequenced sample was peripheral blood, taken on day 0 of AZD1222 vaccination. All receptors come from an adult in good health.

The gene calls are TRBV5-1 and TRBJ1-6; a weak D match, TRBD1 (5 bases). The CDR3 has 17 residues. Germline V CDR1 and CDR2: SGHRS, YFSETQ. Trimming stripped 0 bases from V and 9 bases from J, with 19 bases between. CDR3 nucleotide sequence: TGCGCCAGCAGCTTGGATTGGCCGCCGGGGGTAGGTTCACCCCTCCACTTT. Its translation: CASSLDWPPGVGSPLHF.

The table lists this clone with a count of one. This rearrangement joins TRBV19 to TRBJ1-3; TRBD1 might be the D (5 bases). Trimming stripped 0 bases from V and 2 bases from J, with 11 bases between. The CDR3 extends over 16 amino acids. Germline V gene lookup returns CDR1 LNHDA and CDR2 SQIVND (reference sequence). Written as DNA, the CDR3 is TGTGCCAGTAGTATAGAATGGGGCCGCGCTGGAAACACCATATATTTT. Protein: CASSIEWGRAGNTIYF.

V is TRBV19 and J is TRBJ2-1, with 8 bases matching TRBD1. Losses at the gene ends were 5 bases for V and 9 bases for J; bases not matched to a gene: 6. The germline gives CDR1 LNHDA, CDR2 SQIVND (reference sequence). The CDR3 runs 13 residues. CDR3 DNA sequence: TGTGCCAGTAGTTGGGACAGGACGGGTGAGCAGTTCTTC. Translated, it gives CASSWDRTGEQFF.

The chain has TRBV11-2 and TRBJ1-4; D is unresolved. Trimming shortened V by 5 bases and J by 0 bases, and 7 bases separated the two germline ends. This CDR3 has 14 amino acids. CDR1 and CDR2 (germline): SGHAT, FQNNGV. CDR3 sequence: CASSPGTTNEKLFF. CDR3 in DNA: TGTGCCAGCAGCCCGGGAACAACTAATGAAAAACTGTTTTTT.

The chain links TRBV6-2 or TRBV6-3 to TRBJ1-5; a weak D match, TRBD1 (6 bases). V was pared by 6 bases and J by 4 bases, with 16 bases between. CDR3 length: 15 amino acids. Germline CDR1 MNHEY, CDR2 SVGEGT. This chain's CDR3 is CASSSGTSGNQPQHF. The CDR3 DNA sequence: TGTGCCAGCAGCTCCGGGACATCGGGTAATCAGCCCCAGCATTTT.

The CDR3 coding sequence is TGTGCCAGCAGCCGCCTGTACCAAGAGACCCAGTACTTC. Amino acids: CASSRLYQETQYF. The chain combines TRBV28 with TRBJ2-5, with D unclear. The V gene's germline CDR1 is MDHEN and CDR2 SYDVKM. The CDR3 covers 13 residues. Deletions cut 6 bases from V and 0 bases from J, with 8 bases between.

The V gene is TRBV7-6, the J gene TRBJ2-3, with 9 nucleotides matching TRBD2. CDR3 length: 14 amino acids. CDR1 is SGHVS and CDR2 is FNYEAQ in the germline V gene. With 3 bases clipped from V and 6 bases from J, the junction kept 4 bases outside the gene matches. CDR3 bases: TGTGCCAGCAGCTTTAGCGGGAGTGGGGATACGCAGTATTTT. Translating it yields CASSFSGSGDTQYF.

The V and J genes are TRBV2 and TRBJ2-1, with 9 bases aligning to TRBD2. This CDR3 is built from 16 residues. Trimming cost V 4 bases and J 6 bases; bases outside gene matches: 10. Germline assignment: CDR1 SNHLY and CDR2 FYNNEI. The CDR3 DNA reads as TGTGCCAGCAGTGCGCAGATTAGCGGGAGAAGCAATGAGCAGTTCTTC. Translating gives CASSAQISGRSNEQFF.

V gene TRBV6-6 combines with J gene TRBJ2-7; D might be TRBD1 or TRBD2, each matching 5 bases. Germline V gene sequence: CDR1 MNHNY, CDR2 SVGAGI (reference sequence). The ends were cut back, 0 bases at V and 0 bases at J, with 12 bases in the middle. CDR3 length: 16 residues. The CDR3 bases are TGTGCCAGCAGTTACTCGGGGAGTAGGGGCTCCTACGAGCAGTACTTC. It is translated as CASSYSGSRGSYEQYF.

The rearrangement joins TRBV6-5 to TRBJ1-2; D perhaps matches TRBD1 (6 bases). Germline V lookup: CDR1 MNHEY, CDR2 SVGAGI. Deletions cut 0 bases from V and 13 bases from J, with 12 bases between. The CDR3 is 12 residues long. In nucleotides, the CDR3 is TGTGCCAGCAGTTACTCAGGGGGGATGTCCACCTTC. Its translation: CASSYSGGMSTF.

The chain has TRBV6-1 and TRBJ1-6; D possibly corresponds to TRBD1 (5 bases). The germline V and J ends were trimmed by 5 bases and 7 bases, with 15 bases remaining between them. CDR3 length: 15 residues. Per the germline V gene, CDR1 is MNHNS and CDR2 is SASEGT. The CDR3 here is CASSWGLPGNSPLHF. CDR3 DNA sequence: TGTGCCAGCAGTTGGGGACTTCCCGGGAATTCACCCCTCCACTTT.

The gene calls are TRBV18 and TRBJ2-7, with D maybe TRBD1 (6 bases). The CDR3 totals 13 residues. With 5 bases removed from V and 5 bases from J, the gap between germline ends came to 13 bases. CDR1 is KGHSH, CDR2 LQKENI, per germline. The DNA of the CDR3 is TGTGCCAGCTCAGAGGGACAACTCCACGAGCAGTACTTC. This gives the protein CASSEGQLHEQYF.

This clone was detected once. This chain uses TRBV6-5 with TRBJ2-1, with D uncertain. CDR1 MNHEY and CDR2 SVGAGI come from the germline V gene. V shed 0 bases and J shed 3 bases, with 9 bases lying between them. There are 15 residues in the CDR3. CDR3 nucleotides: TGTGCCAGCAGTTACTCTGGGTACAGCTACAATGAGCAGTTCTTC. Protein product: CASSYSGYSYNEQFF.

The CDR3 coding sequence is TGCGCCAGCAGCCCGCAGAATTCTGGGGCCAACGTCCTGACTTTC. This sequence encodes CASSPQNSGANVLTF. This chain links TRBV5-1 with TRBJ2-6; D is undetermined. Trimming shortened V by 4 bases and J by 1 base, and 9 bases separated the two germline ends. This CDR3 contains 15 residues. Germline lookup yields CDR1 SGHRS and CDR2 YFSETQ.

The rearrangement uses TRBV28 and TRBJ1-3; a possible D gene is TRBD1 (6 bases). In germline, CDR1 is MDHEN, CDR2 SYDVKM. V dropped 3 bases and J dropped 8 bases, with 11 bases sitting between them. The CDR3 covers 13 residues. CDR3 in DNA: TGTGCCAGCAGTTTCCGGGGGCGAGACACCATATATTTT. Translating gives CASSFRGRDTIYF.

The V and J genes are TRBV2 and TRBJ2-1, with D perhaps TRBD1 or TRBD2 (5 bases each). Looked up from germline, CDR1 is SNHLY and CDR2 is FYNNEI. Between the trimmed V and J ends, which lost 7 bases and 4 bases, there was a span of 11 bases. The CDR3 spans 13 residues. Written as DNA, the CDR3 is TGTGCCAGCACCGAGGGGAATTACAATGAGCAGTTCTTC. This codes for CASTEGNYNEQFF.

The chain links TRBV6-2 or TRBV6-3 to TRBJ2-5; 9 bases map to TRBD2. Germline V CDR1 and CDR2: MNHEY, SVGEGT. The CDR3 contains 14 residues. Trimming at V came to 6 bases and at J to 2 bases, leaving 4 bases not matched to a gene. CDR3 DNA sequence: TGTGCCAGCAGGTACCTAGCGGGACAAGAGACCCAGTACTTC. Protein: CASRYLAGQETQYF.

This rearrangement joins TRBV2 to TRBJ2-3, with 10 bases fitting TRBD1. Germline CDR1 is SNHLY and CDR2 is FYNNEI. Unmatched junction bases numbered 10, after V lost 10 bases and J lost 0 bases. The CDR3 covers 16 residues. The CDR3 region has the DNA TGTGCCAAGACAGGGGGCGATTTTCTTAGCACAGATACGCAGTATTTT. Its translation is CAKTGGDFLSTDTQYF.

V and J are TRBV6-2 or TRBV6-3 and TRBJ2-3; TRBD2 might be the D (5 bases). Per germline, CDR1 MNHEY and CDR2 SVGEGT. Trimming removed 5 bases at V and 2 bases at J, with 17 bases between. This CDR3 spans 16 amino acids. The CDR3 DNA follows: TGTGCCAGCAGTCAAATAACTAGTACCCTCACAGATACGCAGTATTTT. It encodes CASSQITSTLTDTQYF.

V usage is TRBV7-9 and J usage is TRBJ2-1; D is unclear. The CDR3 covers 13 residues. CDR1 SEHNR and CDR2 FQNEAQ come from the germline V gene (reference sequence). Trimming took off 5 bases at V and 8 bases at J, with 13 bases between the two ends. The CDR3 DNA sequence: TGTGCCAGCAGCCCCGGCCCGTTAGATGAGCAGTTCTTC. The encoded protein is CASSPGPLDEQFF.

The V and J genes are TRBV11-2 and TRBJ2-7; 8 bases fit TRBD1. Per germline, CDR1 SGHAT and CDR2 FQNNGV. J was trimmed by 3 bases and V by 6 bases; bases with no gene match: 10. This CDR3 spans 15 amino acids. The CDR3: CASRRPGQGRYEQYF. The CDR3 DNA sequence: TGTGCCAGCAGGAGACCCGGACAGGGTCGCTACGAGCAGTACTTC.

This chain connects TRBV7-6 to TRBJ2-3; D is uncertain. Germline lookup yields CDR1 SGHVS and CDR2 FNYEAQ. Deletions cut 1 base from V and 2 bases from J, with 10 bases between. The CDR3 contains 15 residues. For the CDR3, the DNA is TGTGCCAGCAGCTTAGGGACGGCGAACACAGATACGCAGTATTTT. Translated: CASSLGTANTDTQYF.

CDR3 DNA: TGTGCCAGCAGTAGCGGCCAAGAGACCCAGTACTTC. Its protein product is CASSSGQETQYF. The rearrangement links TRBV28 to TRBJ2-5; D is perhaps TRBD2 (5 bases). Germline CDR1 MDHEN, CDR2 SYDVKM. V gave up 5 bases and J gave up 1 base, with 5 bases separating them. This CDR3 contains 12 residues.

This chain connects TRBV29-1 to TRBJ2-7; no firm D call. The CDR3 is 13 amino acids. Looked up from germline, CDR1 is SQVTM and CDR2 is ANQGSEA. Trimming cost V 4 bases and J 2 bases, with 12 bases left between them. The CDR3 nucleotides are TGCAGCGTTGTCCCAGGTTCGACCTACGAGCAGTACTTC. Protein product: CSVVPGSTYEQYF.

This rearrangement joins TRBV5-1 to TRBJ2-7; 11 positions agree with TRBD2. CDR3 length: 16 residues. Germline loops: CDR1 SGHRS, CDR2 YFSETQ. J was trimmed by 5 bases and V by 4 bases; bases with no gene match: 11. Here the CDR3 reads CASSPLAGGVTNEQYF. CDR3 coding DNA: TGCGCCAGCAGCCCTCTAGCGGGAGGCGTTACCAACGAGCAGTACTTC. Full variable domain (outside the CDR3, taken from reference TRBV5-1 and TRBJ2-7): KAGVTQTPRYLIKTRGQQVTLSCSPISGHRSVSWYQQTPGQGLQFLFEYFSETQRNKGNFPGRFSGRQFSNSRSEMNVSTLELGDSALYLCASSPLAGGVTNEQYFGPGTRLTVT.

The chain combines TRBV27 with TRBJ1-1; D unclear. The CDR3 is made up of 13 amino acids. Germline values: CDR1 MNHEY, CDR2 SMNVEV (reference sequence). Trimming took 2 bases from V and 1 from J, leaving 5 bases between them. The CDR3 region is CASSLRPNTEAFF. CDR3 bases: TGTGCCAGCAGTTTACGCCCGAACACTGAAGCTTTCTTT.

This clone was seen only a few times. The genes are TRBV28 and TRBJ2-3; the match to TRBD2 covers 12 bases. J was trimmed by 0 bases and V by 5 bases; bases with no gene match: 15. This CDR3 is 20 amino acids long. Germline CDR1 and CDR2: MDHEN and SYDVKM. For the CDR3, the DNA is TGTGCCAGCAGTCCATTAATAGGACTAGCGGGGATATCTAGCACAGATACGCAGTATTTT. It codes for CASSPLIGLAGISSTDTQYF.

The chain carries TRBV30 and TRBJ2-5; 9 bases fit TRBD1. The V gene end was trimmed by 2 bases and the J gene end by 1 base; junction bases not matched to a gene: 5. CDR1 GTSNPN and CDR2 SVGIG come from the germline V gene (reference sequence). The CDR3 runs to 15 residues. The CDR3 loop reads CAWSSGQGRQETQYF. CDR3 in DNA: TGTGCCTGGAGTTCGGGACAGGGTCGCCAAGAGACCCAGTACTTC. Complete variable domain (other parts from reference TRBV30 and TRBJ2-5): SQTIHQWPATLVQPVGSPLSLECTVEGTSNPNLYWYRQAAGRGLQLLFYSVGIGQISSEVPQNLSASRPQDRQFILSSKKLLLSDSGFYLCAWSSGQGRQETQYFGPGTRLLVL.

J is TRBJ2-1 and V is TRBV6-2 or TRBV6-3; 13 nucleotides agree with TRBD2. Unmatched junction bases numbered 3, after V lost 6 bases and J lost 1 base. This CDR3 has 16 amino acids. The V gene's germline CDR1 is MNHEY and CDR2 SVGEGT. The CDR3 sequence: CASSRTSGRSYNEQFF. The CDR3 nucleotides are TGTGCCAGCAGCCGGACTAGCGGGAGATCCTACAATGAGCAGTTCTTC.

The gene calls are TRBV10-2 and TRBJ2-5, with TRBD2 matching 8 bases. Germline V gene sequence: CDR1 WSHSY, CDR2 SAAADI. V dropped 8 bases and J dropped 4; count of bases not matched to a gene: 9. This CDR3 has 14 residues. Here the CDR3 DNA reads TGCGCCAGCTTCGCGACTAGCGCCCCAGAGACCCAGTACTTC. This sequence encodes CASFATSAPETQYF.

This rearrangement joins TRBV29-1 to TRBJ1-5, with D tentatively TRBD1 (5 bases). Germline V gene data show CDR1 as SQVTM and CDR2 as ANQGSEA. The V end was cut by 4 bases, the J end by 6 bases, with 10 bases between. The CDR3 consists of 12 residues. In nucleotides, the CDR3 is TGCAGCGTTGGGGACCCCCCTCAGCCCCAGCATTTT. Amino acid sequence: CSVGDPPQPQHF.